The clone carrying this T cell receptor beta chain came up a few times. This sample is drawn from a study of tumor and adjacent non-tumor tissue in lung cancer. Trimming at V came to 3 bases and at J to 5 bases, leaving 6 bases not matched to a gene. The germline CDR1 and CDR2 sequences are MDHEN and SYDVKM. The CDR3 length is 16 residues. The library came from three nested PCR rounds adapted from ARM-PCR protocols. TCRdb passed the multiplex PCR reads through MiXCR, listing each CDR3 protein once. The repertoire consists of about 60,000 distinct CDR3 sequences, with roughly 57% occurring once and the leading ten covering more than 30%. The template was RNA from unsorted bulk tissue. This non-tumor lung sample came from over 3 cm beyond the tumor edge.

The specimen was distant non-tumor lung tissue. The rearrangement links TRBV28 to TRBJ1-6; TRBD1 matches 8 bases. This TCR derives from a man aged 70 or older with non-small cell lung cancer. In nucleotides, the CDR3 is TGTGCCAGCAGTTTGCTTCAGGGGGCCAATAATTCACCCCTCCACTTT. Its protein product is CASSLLQGANNSPLHF.